The rows below give T cell receptor beta chains drawn from one sample of a study of CXCR3-negative and CXCR3-positive naive CD8 T cells. With the 5' RACE reads reprocessed, TCRdb shows one record per CDR3 protein and no DNA. This sample lists around 140,000 distinct CDR3 sequences; its ten largest clones have nearly 0.5%. Material: naive CXCR3- CD8+ T cells from blood. The receptors shown here come from a human donor in good health. Some clones in this sample may be carry-over from other donors' samples. Both conserved end residues are part of each CDR3. The order of the fields is CDR3 protein, J gene, V gene.

cdr3_aa: CASSQSSSTEDSPLHF
j_call: TRBJ1-6
v_call: TRBV23-1

cdr3_aa: CASSTGKQFPQYF
j_call: TRBJ2-4
v_call: TRBV6-6

cdr3_aa: CASSEGAGVVDEQFF
j_call: TRBJ2-1
v_call: TRBV7-9

cdr3_aa: CSVSKREGLLEQYF
j_call: TRBJ2-7
v_call: TRBV29-1

cdr3_aa: CASSLVESYEQYF
j_call: TRBJ2-7
v_call: TRBV7-2

cdr3_aa: CASSSQGGENTGELFF
j_call: TRBJ2-2
v_call: TRBV7-9

cdr3_aa: CASSPTGLGNYGYTF
j_call: TRBJ1-2
v_call: TRBV28

cdr3_aa: CASSLGSGGDEQFF
j_call: TRBJ2-1
v_call: TRBV28

cdr3_aa: CASSDGAFEQYF
j_call: TRBJ2-7
v_call: TRBV7-9

cdr3_aa: CSARSGGTYGYTF
j_call: TRBJ1-2
v_call: TRBV20-1

cdr3_aa: CASGHLDTAIANTRELFF
j_call: TRBJ2-2
v_call: TRBV28

cdr3_aa: CASSHDWAGGRDTGELFF
j_call: TRBJ2-2
v_call: TRBV11-3

cdr3_aa: CASSSTWLALYNEQFF
j_call: TRBJ2-1
v_call: TRBV7-3

cdr3_aa: CASSQDIAANTGELFF
j_call: TRBJ2-2
v_call: TRBV4-3

cdr3_aa: CASTPRHSVYHGQYF
j_call: TRBJ2-7
v_call: TRBV28

cdr3_aa: CASSSGLAATSNTGELFF
j_call: TRBJ2-2
v_call: TRBV27

cdr3_aa: CASSLIPDGLNYEQYF
j_call: TRBJ2-7
v_call: TRBV11-2

cdr3_aa: CASSQQIAGGTPEQYF
j_call: TRBJ2-7
v_call: TRBV4-1

cdr3_aa: CSAGRQGESPLHF
j_call: TRBJ1-6
v_call: TRBV29-1

cdr3_aa: CAISELNPGTSGMVVFF
j_call: TRBJ2-1
v_call: TRBV10-3

cdr3_aa: CASSHPPSGGAPEQFF
j_call: TRBJ2-1
v_call: TRBV4-1

cdr3_aa: CASSDGSSASNEQFF
j_call: TRBJ2-1
v_call: TRBV6-4

cdr3_aa: CASSRTPAGVGTDTQYF
j_call: TRBJ2-3
v_call: TRBV7-9

cdr3_aa: CASSLAYRAVAGANVLTF
j_call: TRBJ2-6
v_call: TRBV5-1

cdr3_aa: CSDSTGEDYEQYF
j_call: TRBJ2-7
v_call: TRBV29-1

cdr3_aa: CSVHDTAETQYF
j_call: TRBJ2-5
v_call: TRBV29-1

cdr3_aa: CASSLGGEREQYF
j_call: TRBJ2-7
v_call: TRBV5-6

cdr3_aa: CATLARGRLPTSTDTQYF
j_call: TRBJ2-3
v_call: TRBV12-3/TRBV12-4

cdr3_aa: CASSPRDRPIDSNQPQHF
j_call: TRBJ1-5
v_call: TRBV14

cdr3_aa: CSVVATGGRSRYYNEQFF
j_call: TRBJ2-1
v_call: TRBV29-1

cdr3_aa: CASSLGALAGAWEKQETQYF
j_call: TRBJ2-5
v_call: TRBV7-9

cdr3_aa: CASSPGEEKLFF
j_call: TRBJ1-4
v_call: TRBV6-5

cdr3_aa: CASSYSRVGYEQYF
j_call: TRBJ2-7
v_call: TRBV4-1